The 22 T cell receptor beta chains in this list originate from one sample, sequenced in a study of blood T cell repertoires in COVID-19 (dated by TCRdb to 2020 to 2021). Libraries were constructed by the immunoSEQ multiplex PCR assay. This is the immuneACCESS table as TCRdb keeps it, with only in-frame sequences that have V and J called. A part of the clones is gone; compared with another copy, unresolved V genes explain less than half, and the rest is unexplained. For this sample the table gives about 190,000 clones, of which roughly 78% were detected only once. Under 3.5% of the sample is taken by the ten largest. Sequencing was done on a sample of peripheral blood. The receptors shown here come from a woman older than 75 with active or convalescent COVID-19.

The rearrangement joins TRBV11-2 to TRBJ1-4, with D unclear. V gave up 1 base and J gave up 3 bases, with 12 bases separating them. The CDR3 covers 16 residues. In germline, CDR1 is SGHAT, CDR2 FQNNGV. The CDR3 loop is CASSLVMGSANEKLFF. The CDR3 DNA reads as TGTGCCAGCAGCTTAGTGATGGGCTCGGCTAATGAAAAACTGTTTTTT. The full variable domain, in which reference TRBV11-2 and TRBJ1-4 provide the parts outside the CDR3, is EAGVAQSPRYKIIEKRQSVAFWCNPISGHATLYWYQQILGQGPKLLIQFQNNGVVDDSQLPKDRFSAERLKGVDSTLKIQPAKLEDSAVYLCASSLVMGSANEKLFFGSGTQLSVL.

The chain combines TRBV28 with TRBJ2-7; TRBD1 matches 7 bases. Germline-derived CDR1 and CDR2 are MDHEN and SYDVKM. The CDR3 has 14 amino acids. With 6 bases clipped from V and 4 bases from J, the junction kept 9 bases outside the gene matches. CDR3 nucleotide sequence: TGTGCCAGCAGCGCCGGGACAGAACTTTACGAGCAGTACTTC. Amino acid sequence: CASSAGTELYEQYF.

The V and J genes are TRBV24-1 and TRBJ2-1; 16 nucleotides match TRBD2. Germline CDR1 reads KGHDR; CDR2 reads SFDVKD. V dropped 9 bases and J dropped 7; count of bases not matched to a gene: 2. The CDR3 extends over 14 amino acids. CDR3 amino acids: CATGTSGGGNEQFF. The CDR3 bases are TGTGCCACCGGGACTAGCGGGGGGGGGAATGAGCAGTTCTTC.

This chain connects TRBV6-5 to TRBJ2-5, with TRBD1 matching 7 bases. The V gene's germline CDR1 is MNHEY and CDR2 SVGAGI. This CDR3 comprises 15 residues. The junction had 9 bases not matched to a gene; V was cut back by 6 bases and J by 2 bases. The CDR3 reads CASSRTGQSQETQYF. CDR3 bases: TGTGCCAGCAGCCGAACGGGACAGTCTCAAGAGACCCAGTACTTC.

The chain carries TRBV6-5 and TRBJ1-6; D call uncertain. The CDR3 is 16 residues long. Germline V gene data show CDR1 as MNHEY and CDR2 as SVGAGI. The V and J ends lost 3 bases and 0 bases respectively, with 9 bases between them. In DNA form, the CDR3 reads TGTGCCAGCAGTTATTTGGGGAGCTCCTATAATTCACCCCTCCACTTT. Translated, it gives CASSYLGSSYNSPLHF.

The chain couples TRBV28 to TRBJ1-2, with D tentatively TRBD1 (6 bases). The CDR3 covers 13 residues. The V and J ends lost 2 bases and 6 bases respectively, with 10 bases between them. The germline V gene encodes CDR1 MDHEN and CDR2 SYDVKM. This CDR3 is CASSLIRGDGYTF. The CDR3 region has the DNA TGTGCCAGCAGTTTAATCAGGGGTGATGGCTACACCTTC.

The chain carries TRBV19 and TRBJ1-5; D is unclear. V dropped 1 base and J dropped 9 bases, with 19 bases sitting between them. Germline assignment: CDR1 LNHDA and CDR2 SQIVND (reference sequence). The CDR3 has 16 residues. CDR3 residues: CASSIVATAVVGPQHF. The CDR3 region has the DNA TGTGCCAGTAGTATAGTGGCGACGGCGGTGGTTGGGCCCCAGCATTTT.

J is TRBJ1-1 and V is TRBV10-3; a weak D match, TRBD1 (6 bases). The CDR3 extends over 14 amino acids. The V and J ends lost 4 bases and 1 base respectively, with 10 bases between them. Germline V gives CDR1 ENHRY, CDR2 SYGVKD. In DNA, the CDR3 is TGTGCCATCAGTGCGGACAGCCCGAACACTGAAGCTTTCTTT. It translates to CAISADSPNTEAFF.

This chain uses TRBV7-5 with TRBJ1-3; the D segment call TRBD1 is taken from the table without a DNA check. TRBV7-5 is described as a pseudogene. The CDR3 has 12 residues. DNA of the CDR3: TGTGCCAGAAGCTTTTACATTGACACCATATATTTT. It translates to CARSFYIDTIYF.

The chain has TRBV5-1 and TRBJ2-1, with 8 bases matching TRBD1. J gave up 2 bases and V 7 bases, and 8 bases lay outside the gene matches. Germline loops: CDR1 SGHRS, CDR2 YFSETQ. This CDR3 has 15 amino acids. CDR3 DNA sequence: TGCGCCAGCTGCCCTGGACAGGGTACCTACAATGAGCAGTTCTTC. Translated: CASCPGQGTYNEQFF.

The gene calls are TRBV27 and TRBJ1-1; tentatively, D is TRBD1 (6 bases). The V and J ends lost 3 bases and 4 bases respectively, with 15 bases between them. Germline CDR1 MNHEY, CDR2 SMNVEV (reference sequence). This CDR3 comprises 15 residues. The CDR3 loop is CASSFVTVGATEAFF. As DNA, the CDR3 is TGTGCCAGCAGTTTCGTGACAGTGGGGGCCACTGAAGCTTTCTTT.

This chain uses TRBV12-3 or TRBV12-4 with TRBJ2-1; D unclear. The V end was cut by 2 bases, the J end by 6 bases, with 8 bases between. The CDR3 has 13 amino acids. The CDR3 DNA sequence: TGTGCCAGCAGTTTATATAATAGCAATGAGCAGTTCTTC. Translated, it gives CASSLYNSNEQFF.

This chain connects TRBV27 to TRBJ2-5; 8 nucleotides align to TRBD2. The J segment lost 4 bases and the V segment lost 4 bases, leaving 5 bases of the junction unmatched. There are 14 residues in the CDR3. Germline lookup yields CDR1 MNHEY and CDR2 SMNVEV (reference sequence). CDR3 loop: CASSSGGAVETQYF. DNA of the CDR3: TGTGCCAGCAGTTCCGGGGGGGCCGTAGAGACCCAGTACTTC.

This sequence joins TRBV2 and TRBJ2-3, with 7 bases aligning to TRBD1. CDR1 is SNHLY and CDR2 is FYNNEI in the germline V gene. V trimming: 7 bases; J trimming: 2 bases; junction bases outside the gene matches: 9. The CDR3 is made up of 15 amino acids. The CDR3 protein is CASTLQGTHTDTQYF. Written as DNA, the CDR3 is TGTGCCAGCACCTTACAGGGGACCCACACAGATACGCAGTATTTT.

This chain connects TRBV3-1 (or the pseudogene TRBV3-2) to TRBJ1-5; D perhaps matches TRBD1 (6 bases). The CDR3 is 12 residues long. Germline V gene lookup returns CDR1 LGHDT and CDR2 YNNKEL (reference sequence). V lost 2 bases to trimming and J lost 9 bases, with 8 bases between them. As DNA, the CDR3 is TGTGCCAGCAGCCAACCGACAGGGCCCCAGCATTTT. Protein product: CASSQPTGPQHF.

This CDR3 is CAISGNLQGTSTDTQYF. CDR3 nucleotide sequence: TGTGCCATCAGTGGAAACCTACAGGGTACTAGCACAGATACGCAGTATTTT. The chain has TRBV10-3 and TRBJ2-3; TRBD1 is a possible D gene (6 bases). Per the germline V gene, CDR1 is ENHRY and CDR2 is SYGVKD. This CDR3 region has 17 residues. V lost 4 bases and J 0 bases, leaving 17 bases between the germline ends.

This chain connects TRBV7-9 to TRBJ1-2; the D is unclear. From germline, CDR1 is SEHNR and CDR2 FQNEAQ (reference sequence). The CDR3 sequence is 11 residues long. Trimming cost V 2 bases and J 7 bases, with 5 bases left between them. The CDR3 reads CASSLFSGYTF. As DNA, the CDR3 is TGTGCCAGCAGCTTATTCAGTGGCTACACCTTC.

This clone has more than one count but fewer than ten. The rearrangement links TRBV25-1 to TRBJ1-6, with 7 bases lining up with TRBD1. Germline values: CDR1 MGHDK, CDR2 SYGVNS. With 4 bases clipped from V and 9 bases from J, the junction kept 9 bases outside the gene matches. CDR3 length: 15 residues. Written as DNA, the CDR3 is TGTGCCAGCAGTGTGGGTCGGACAGGTAGTTCACCCCTCCACTTT. It translates to CASSVGRTGSSPLHF.

The chain recombines TRBV2 with TRBJ1-2; TRBD1 might be the D (5 bases). Between the trimmed V and J ends, which lost 6 bases and 4 bases, there was a span of 12 bases. The CDR3 covers 13 residues. The V gene's germline CDR1 is SNHLY and CDR2 FYNNEI. CDR3 sequence: CASSSRVPYGYTF. The CDR3 coding sequence is TGTGCCAGCAGCAGCAGGGTCCCCTATGGCTACACCTTC.

J is TRBJ1-2 and V is TRBV18; TRBD1 aligns across 8 bases. V trimming: 5 bases; J trimming: 3 bases; junction bases outside the gene matches: 11. The CDR3 totals 16 residues. Germline assignment: CDR1 KGHSH and CDR2 LQKENI. CDR3 amino acids: CASSSNWDRNDYGYTF. CDR3 DNA: TGTGCCAGCTCAAGTAACTGGGACAGGAATGACTATGGCTACACCTTC.

For the CDR3, the DNA is TGTGCCAGCAGCCTCGGGAATGGACAGTACACTGAAGCTTTCTTT. Translating it yields CASSLGNGQYTEAFF. The V call is TRBV4-2, the J call TRBJ1-1, with a tentative D call TRBD1 (6 bases). V was pared by 4 bases and J by 3 bases, with 15 bases between. CDR3 length equals 15 residues. The germline CDR1 and CDR2 sequences are LGHNA and YNFKEQ.

The rearrangement joins TRBV7-3 to TRBJ2-7; TRBD2 matches at 7 bases. The germline gives CDR1 SGHTA, CDR2 FQGTGA. This CDR3 is 14 amino acids long. Trimming removed 4 bases from V and 5 bases from J; junction bases left unmatched: 8. In DNA, the CDR3 is TGTGCCAGCAGCTCAACCGGGACTAACGACGAGCAGTACTTC. Encoded protein: CASSSTGTNDEQYF.